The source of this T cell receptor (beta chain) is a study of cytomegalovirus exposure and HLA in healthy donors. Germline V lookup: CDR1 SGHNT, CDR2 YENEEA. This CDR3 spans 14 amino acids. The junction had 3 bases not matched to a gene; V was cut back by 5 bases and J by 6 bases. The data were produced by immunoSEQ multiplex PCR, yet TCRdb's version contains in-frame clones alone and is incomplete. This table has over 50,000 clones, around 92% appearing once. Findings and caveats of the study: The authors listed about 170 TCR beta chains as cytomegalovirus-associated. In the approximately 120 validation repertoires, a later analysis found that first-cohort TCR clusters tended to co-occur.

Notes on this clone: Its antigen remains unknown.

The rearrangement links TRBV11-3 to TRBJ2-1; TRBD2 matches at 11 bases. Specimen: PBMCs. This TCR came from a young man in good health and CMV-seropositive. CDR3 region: CASSTSGRINEQFF. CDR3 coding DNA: TGTGCCAGCAGCACTAGCGGGAGAATCAATGAGCAGTTCTTC. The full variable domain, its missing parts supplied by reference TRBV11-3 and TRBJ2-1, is EAGVVQSPRYKIIEKKQPVAFWCNPISGHNTLYWYLQNLGQGPELLIRYENEEAVDDSQLPKDRFSAERLKGVDSTLKIQPAELGDSAVYLCASSTSGRINEQFFGPGTRLTVL.